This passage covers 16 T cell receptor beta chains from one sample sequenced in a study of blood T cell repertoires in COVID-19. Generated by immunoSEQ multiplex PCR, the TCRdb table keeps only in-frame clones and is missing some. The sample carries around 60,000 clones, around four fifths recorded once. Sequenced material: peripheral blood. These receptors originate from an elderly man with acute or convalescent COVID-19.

CDR3 residues: CASSPARQNSPLHF. The CDR3 DNA reads as TGTGCCAGTAGTCCTGCCAGACAGAATTCACCCCTCCACTTT. The chain is built from TRBV19 and TRBJ1-6, with D tentatively TRBD1 (5 bases). The ends were cut back, 5 bases at V and 7 bases at J, with 12 bases in the middle. The CDR3 spans 14 residues. The germline V gene has CDR1 LNHDA and CDR2 SQIVND (reference sequence).

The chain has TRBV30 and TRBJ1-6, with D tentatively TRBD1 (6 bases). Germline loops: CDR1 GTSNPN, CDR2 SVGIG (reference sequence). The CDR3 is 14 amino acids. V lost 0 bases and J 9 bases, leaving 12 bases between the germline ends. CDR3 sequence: CAWSVGRGGSPLHF. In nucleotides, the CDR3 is TGTGCCTGGAGTGTAGGCAGGGGTGGTTCACCCCTCCACTTT.

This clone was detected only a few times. This CDR3 is CASRRTQGGYTF. CDR3 in DNA: TGTGCCAGCAGACGGACTCAAGGGGGCTACACCTTC. The chain couples TRBV6-5 to TRBJ1-2; D is uncertain. From germline, CDR1 is MNHEY and CDR2 SVGAGI. CDR3 length: 12 amino acids. Trimming took 6 bases from V and 8 from J, leaving 13 bases between them.

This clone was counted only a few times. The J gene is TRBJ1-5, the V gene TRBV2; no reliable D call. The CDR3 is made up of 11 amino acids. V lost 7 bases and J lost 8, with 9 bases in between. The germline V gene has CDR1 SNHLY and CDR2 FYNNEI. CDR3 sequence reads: CASTRQEPQHF. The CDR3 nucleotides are TGTGCCAGCACCAGGCAGGAGCCCCAGCATTTT. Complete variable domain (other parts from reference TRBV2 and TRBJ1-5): EPEVTQTPSHQVTQMGQEVILRCVPISNHLYFYWYRQILGQKVEFLVSFYNNEISEKSEIFDDQFSVERPDGSNFTLKIRSTKLEDSAMYFCASTRQEPQHFGDGTRLSIL.

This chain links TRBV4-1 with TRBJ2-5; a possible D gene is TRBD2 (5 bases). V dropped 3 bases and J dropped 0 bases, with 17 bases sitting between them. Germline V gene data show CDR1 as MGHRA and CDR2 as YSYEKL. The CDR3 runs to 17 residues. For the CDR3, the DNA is TGCGCCAGCAGCCACCCTTACCGGGATTTTAACCAAGAGACCCAGTACTTC. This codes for CASSHPYRDFNQETQYF.

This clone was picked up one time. The CDR3 nucleotides read TGTGCCAGCAGCCTAAGACAGGGGAGAGGTTCACCCCTCCACTTT. Translation: CASSLRQGRGSPLHF. The chain uses TRBV3-1 (or the pseudogene TRBV3-2) and TRBJ1-6, with 8 bases matching TRBD1. Germline CDR1 is LGHDT and CDR2 is YNNKEL (reference sequence). Losses at the gene ends were 4 bases for V and 9 bases for J; bases not matched to a gene: 8. The CDR3 runs to 15 residues.

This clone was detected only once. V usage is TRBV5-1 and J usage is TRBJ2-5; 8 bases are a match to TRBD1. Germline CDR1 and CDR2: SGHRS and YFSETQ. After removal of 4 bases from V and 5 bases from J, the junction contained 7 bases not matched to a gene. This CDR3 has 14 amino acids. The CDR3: CASSGGQGRETQYF. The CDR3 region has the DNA TGCGCCAGCAGCGGCGGACAGGGACGCGAGACCCAGTACTTC.

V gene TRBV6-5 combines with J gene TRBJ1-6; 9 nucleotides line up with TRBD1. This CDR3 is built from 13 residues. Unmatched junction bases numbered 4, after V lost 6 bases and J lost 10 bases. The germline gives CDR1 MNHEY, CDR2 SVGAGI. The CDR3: CASRRQGDSPLHF. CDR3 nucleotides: TGTGCCAGCAGGCGACAGGGGGACTCACCCCTCCACTTT.

For the CDR3, the DNA is TGTGCCAGCAGCAAAGCGGTAGTAGGGGGTAATCTGAACGATGAGCAGTTCTTC. This translates into CASSKAVVGGNLNDEQFF. V gene TRBV21-1 combines with J gene TRBJ2-1; the DNA was not compared with TRBD1, the D call given in the table. TRBV21-1 is designated a pseudogene. The CDR3 has 18 amino acids.

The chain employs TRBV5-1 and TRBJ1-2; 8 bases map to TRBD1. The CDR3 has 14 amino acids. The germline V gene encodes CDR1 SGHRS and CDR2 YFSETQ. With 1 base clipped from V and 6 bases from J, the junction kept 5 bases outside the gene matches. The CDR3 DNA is TGCGCCAGCAGCTTGACACAGGGGGTCCATGGCTACACCTTC. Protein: CASSLTQGVHGYTF.

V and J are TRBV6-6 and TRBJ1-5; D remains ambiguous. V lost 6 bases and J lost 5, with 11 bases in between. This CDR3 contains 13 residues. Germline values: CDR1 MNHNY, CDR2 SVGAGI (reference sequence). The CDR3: CASRVGIDQPQHF. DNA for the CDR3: TGTGCCAGCAGGGTCGGGATTGATCAGCCCCAGCATTTT.

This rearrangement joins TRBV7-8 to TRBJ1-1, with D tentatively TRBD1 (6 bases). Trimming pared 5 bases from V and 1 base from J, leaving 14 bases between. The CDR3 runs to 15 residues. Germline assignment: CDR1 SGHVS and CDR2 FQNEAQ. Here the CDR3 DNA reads TGTGCCAGCAGCCGGGGGCGGGGGCAGAACACTGAAGCTTTCTTT. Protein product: CASSRGRGQNTEAFF.

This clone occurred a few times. CDR3 region: CASSPGTGGTGNTIYF. CDR3 DNA: TGCGCCAGCAGCCCCGGGACAGGGGGAACTGGAAACACCATATATTTT. The chain couples TRBV5-1 to TRBJ1-3; TRBD1 matches 11 bases. The CDR3 has 16 residues. CDR1 is SGHRS, CDR2 YFSETQ, per germline. Trimming removed 4 bases from V and 2 bases from J; junction bases left unmatched: 5.

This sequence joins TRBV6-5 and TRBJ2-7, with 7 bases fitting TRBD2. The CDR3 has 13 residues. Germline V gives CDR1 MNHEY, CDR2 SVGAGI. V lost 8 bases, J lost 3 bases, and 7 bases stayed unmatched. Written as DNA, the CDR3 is TGTGCCAGCCGACGGGACTACCTCTACGAGCAGTACTTC. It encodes CASRRDYLYEQYF.

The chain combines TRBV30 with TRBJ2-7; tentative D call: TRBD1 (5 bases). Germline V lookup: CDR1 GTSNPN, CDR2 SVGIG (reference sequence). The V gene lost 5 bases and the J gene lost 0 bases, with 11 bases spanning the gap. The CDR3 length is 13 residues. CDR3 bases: TGTGCCTGGGACAGACCGTACTCCTACGAGCAGTACTTC. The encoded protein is CAWDRPYSYEQYF.

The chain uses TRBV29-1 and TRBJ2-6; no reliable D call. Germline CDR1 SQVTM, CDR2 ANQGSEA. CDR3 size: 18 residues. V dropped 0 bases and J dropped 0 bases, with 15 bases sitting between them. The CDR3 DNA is TGCAGCGTTGAAGATCCGAGAGTAACTACCTCTGGGGCCAACGTCCTGACTTTC. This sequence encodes CSVEDPRVTTSGANVLTF.